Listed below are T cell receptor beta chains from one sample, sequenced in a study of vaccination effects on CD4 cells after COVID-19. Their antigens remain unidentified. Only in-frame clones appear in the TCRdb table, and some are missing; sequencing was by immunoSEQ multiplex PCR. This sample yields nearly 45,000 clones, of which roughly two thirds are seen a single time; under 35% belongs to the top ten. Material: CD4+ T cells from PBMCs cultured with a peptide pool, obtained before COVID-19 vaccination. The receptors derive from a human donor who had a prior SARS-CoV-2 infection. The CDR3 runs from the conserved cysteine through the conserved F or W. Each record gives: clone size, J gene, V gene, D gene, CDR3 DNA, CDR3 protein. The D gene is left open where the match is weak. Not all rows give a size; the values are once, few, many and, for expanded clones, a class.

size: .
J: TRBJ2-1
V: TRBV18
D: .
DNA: TGTGCCAGCTCACCTCTCTCTCCAATCAGATACAATGAGCAGTTCTTC
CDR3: CASSPLSPIRYNEQFF

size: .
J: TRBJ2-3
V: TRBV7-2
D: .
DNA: TGTGCCAGCAGCCACTATTTTGATACGCAGTATTTT
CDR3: CASSHYFDTQYF

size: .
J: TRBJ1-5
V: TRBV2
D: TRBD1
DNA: TGTGCCAGCAGCGTAGGACAGGGGGCATGGCAGCCCCAGCATTTT
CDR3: CASSVGQGAWQPQHF

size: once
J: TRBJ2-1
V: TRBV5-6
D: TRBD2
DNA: TGTGCCAGCAGCCTGGGGGGGGGAAGTGAGCAGTTCTTC
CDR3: CASSLGGGSEQFF

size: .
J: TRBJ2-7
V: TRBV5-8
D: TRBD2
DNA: TGTGCCAGCAGCGTACGATCAGCGGGAGGGCAATACGAGCAGTACTTC
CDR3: CASSVRSAGGQYEQYF

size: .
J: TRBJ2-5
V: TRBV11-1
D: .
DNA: TGTGCCAGCAGCTCCATCGGAATACTGCAAGAGACCCAGTACTTC
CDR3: CASSSIGILQETQYF

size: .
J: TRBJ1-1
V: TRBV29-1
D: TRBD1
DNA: TGCAGCGCCCTGAACAGGGGGTTAATAGGTGAAGCTTTCTTT
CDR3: CSALNRGLIGEAFF

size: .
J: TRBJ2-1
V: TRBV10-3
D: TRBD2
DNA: TGTGCCATCAGTGAAATCTGGACTAGCGGGAACAATGAGCAGTTCTTC
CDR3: CAISEIWTSGNNEQFF

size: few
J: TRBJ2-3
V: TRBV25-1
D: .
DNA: TGTGCCAGCACCAGGTTTAGCACAGATACGCAGTATTTT
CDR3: CASTRFSTDTQYF

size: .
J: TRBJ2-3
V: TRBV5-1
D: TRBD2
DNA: TGCGCCAGCAGCCCCCTGGGGGGGTGGACAGATACGCAGTATTTT
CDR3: CASSPLGGWTDTQYF

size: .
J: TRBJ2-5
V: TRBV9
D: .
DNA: TGTGCCAGCAGCGTAGCCGGGACGGTACAAGAGACCCAGTACTTC
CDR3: CASSVAGTVQETQYF

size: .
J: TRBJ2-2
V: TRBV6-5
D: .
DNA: TGTGCCAGCAGTTATGCCTCCTATATGAACACCGGGGAGCTGTTTTTT
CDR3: CASSYASYMNTGELFF

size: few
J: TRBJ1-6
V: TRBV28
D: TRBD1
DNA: TGTGCCAGCAGTTTCTCGACAGGGGCCACTTCACCCCTCCACTTT
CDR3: CASSFSTGATSPLHF

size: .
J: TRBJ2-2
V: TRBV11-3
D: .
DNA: TGTGCCAGCAGCTTAGGGGCGAACACCGGGGAGCTGTTTTTT
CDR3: CASSLGANTGELFF

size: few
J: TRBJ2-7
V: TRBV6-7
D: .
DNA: TGTGCCAGCAAATCGGCCCTGTCCTACGAGCAGTACTTC
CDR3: CASKSALSYEQYF

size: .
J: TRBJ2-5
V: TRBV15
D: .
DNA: TGTGCCACCAGCAGAGAGCACGGGTTTGTATCCACCCAGTACTTC
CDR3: CATSREHGFVSTQYF

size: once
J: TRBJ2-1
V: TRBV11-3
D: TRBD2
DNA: TGTGCCAGCAGCGTTAGCGGGAGCTCCTACAATGAGCAGTTCTTC
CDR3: CASSVSGSSYNEQFF

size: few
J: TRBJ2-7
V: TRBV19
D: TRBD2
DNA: TGTGCCGGGATCAGCGGGGGGAGGATCGCCGACGAGCAGTACTTC
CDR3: CAGISGGRIADEQYF

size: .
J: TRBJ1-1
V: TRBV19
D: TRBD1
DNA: TGTGCCACCCTATGGGACAGTAAGAGCACTGAAGCTTTCTTT
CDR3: CATLWDSKSTEAFF

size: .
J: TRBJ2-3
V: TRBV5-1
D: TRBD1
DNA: TGCGCCAGCAGCTTGACAGGGGTTTTGCCAGATACGCAGTATTTT
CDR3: CASSLTGVLPDTQYF

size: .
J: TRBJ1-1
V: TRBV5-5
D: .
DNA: TGTGCCAGCAGCTGGGCGCAATACGGGGCTTTCTTT
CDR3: CASSWAQYGAFF

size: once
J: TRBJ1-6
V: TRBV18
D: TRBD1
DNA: TGTGCCAGCTCACCTTCCGGGACAGAGGGCGGGTCACCCCTCCACTTT
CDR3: CASSPSGTEGGSPLHF

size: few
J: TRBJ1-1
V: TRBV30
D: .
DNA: TGTGCCTGCCGTGGAGAGAACACTGAAGCTTTCTTT
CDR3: CACRGENTEAFF